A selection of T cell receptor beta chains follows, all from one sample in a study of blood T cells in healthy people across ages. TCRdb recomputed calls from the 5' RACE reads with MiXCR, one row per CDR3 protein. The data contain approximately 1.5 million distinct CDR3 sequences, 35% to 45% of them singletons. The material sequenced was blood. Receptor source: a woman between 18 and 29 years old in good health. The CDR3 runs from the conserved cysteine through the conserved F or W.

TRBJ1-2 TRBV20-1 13 CSALTEGAYGYTF
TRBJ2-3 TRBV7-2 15 CASSKGTSGIAAQYF
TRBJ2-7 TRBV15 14 CATSDRDRSYEQYF
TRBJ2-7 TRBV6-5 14 CASSPGTPNYEQYF
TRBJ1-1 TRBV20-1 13 CSATTDRNTEAFF
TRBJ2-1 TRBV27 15 CASSYVLLSYNEQFF
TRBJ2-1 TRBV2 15 CASKGASGSYNEQFF
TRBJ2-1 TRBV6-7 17 CASSRVVLAGAFDEQFF
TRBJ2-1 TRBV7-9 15 CASSRSGSIDNEQFF
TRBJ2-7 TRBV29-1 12 CSVAGVGDEQYF
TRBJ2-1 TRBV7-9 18 CASSPQMVGLFSYNEQFF
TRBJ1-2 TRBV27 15 CASSQRKGTDYGYTF
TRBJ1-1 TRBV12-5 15 CASGLNQGYRTEAFF
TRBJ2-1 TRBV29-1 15 CSGIGGFPTYNEQFF
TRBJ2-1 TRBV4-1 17 CASSQDPTGGLYNEQFF
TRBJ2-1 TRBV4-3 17 CASSRFPGERPYNEQFF
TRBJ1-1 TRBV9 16 CASSVVKGPSNTEAFF
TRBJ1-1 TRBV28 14 CASITAAMNTEAFF
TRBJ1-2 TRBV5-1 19 CASLPRGSGTAFWNYGYTF
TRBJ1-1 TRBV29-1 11 CSVRGSFEAFF
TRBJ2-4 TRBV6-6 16 CASSYSGGGGGNIQYF
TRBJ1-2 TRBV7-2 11 CASSSARGYTF
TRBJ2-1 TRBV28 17 CASSPPTGLAGGRVQFF
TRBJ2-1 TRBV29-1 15 CSVTLTSGVYNEQFF
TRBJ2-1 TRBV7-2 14 CASSLAHGYNEQFF
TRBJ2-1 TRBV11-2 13 CASSSGPTYEQFF
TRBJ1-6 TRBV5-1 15 CASSLGGTENSPLHF
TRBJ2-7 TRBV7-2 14 CASSLGGWADEQYF
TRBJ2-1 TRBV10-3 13 CAASWTAGDEQFF
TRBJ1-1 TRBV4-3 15 CASSQGDTSNTEAFF
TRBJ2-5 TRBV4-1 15 CASSQLAATRETQYF
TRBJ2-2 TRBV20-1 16 CSAKMTGSTNTGELFF
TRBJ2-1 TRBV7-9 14 CASSLELVYNEQFF
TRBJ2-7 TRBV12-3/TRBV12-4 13 CASSLKVSYEQYF
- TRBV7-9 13 CASSGSSYNEQYF
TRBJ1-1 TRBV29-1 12 CSVLPGNTEAFF
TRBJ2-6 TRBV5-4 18 CASSASWTGSSGANVLTF
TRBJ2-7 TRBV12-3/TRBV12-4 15 CASSLDRGLSYEQYF
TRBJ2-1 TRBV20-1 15 CSATSGVGSYDEQFF
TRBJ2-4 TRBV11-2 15 CASSLVGGSGNEQYF
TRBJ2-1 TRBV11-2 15 CASSLLLAGRNEQFF
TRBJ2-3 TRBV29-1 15 CSVARAAGRTDTQYF
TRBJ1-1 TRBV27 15 CASRREGGWVTEAFF
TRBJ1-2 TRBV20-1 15 CSAGKAEGQTDGYTF
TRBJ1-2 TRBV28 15 CAGGGQGPKGGGYTF
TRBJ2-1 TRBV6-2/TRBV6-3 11 CASSYTGEQFF
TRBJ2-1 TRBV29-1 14 CSVGDRVVSNEQFF
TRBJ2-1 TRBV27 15 CASTSWIGGGNEQFF
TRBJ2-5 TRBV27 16 CARSPVEAVTQETQYF
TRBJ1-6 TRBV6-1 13 CASYTHYNSPLHF
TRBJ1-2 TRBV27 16 CASSRSAGQTFYGYTF
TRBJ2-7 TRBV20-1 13 CSARSSGRYEQYF
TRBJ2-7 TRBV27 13 CASSYIRGDEQYF
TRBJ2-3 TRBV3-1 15 CASSRQTGLTDTQYF
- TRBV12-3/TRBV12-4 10 CASSLGSQFF